A single count supports the clone carrying this TCR beta chain. Profiling relied on immunoSEQ multiplex PCR, and the TCRdb table lists in-frame clones only, not all of them. The table has about 20,000 clones, around 80% seen once. These data originate in a study of T cells in tumors after PD-1 blockade. The sequence was collected from a human donor with basal cell carcinoma. The sample was PBMCs, taken before anti-PD-1 treatment.

The CDR3 DNA sequence: TGTGCCAGCACGCCCCGCTCCAGACCAGGGACCTACGAGCAGTACTTC. Residues: CASTPRSRPGTYEQYF. The rearrangement joins TRBV2 to TRBJ2-7, with a possible D match to TRBD1 (5 bases). Trimming cost V 7 bases and J 2 bases, with 21 bases left between them. The CDR3 covers 16 residues. Germline lookup yields CDR1 SNHLY and CDR2 FYNNEI.